This T cell receptor beta chain was profiled in a study of T-cell reconstitution after alpha-beta-depleted transplantation in children. Deletions cut 0 bases from V and 7 bases from J, with 16 bases between. CDR3 length: 15 amino acids. CDR1 is DFQATT, CDR2 SNEGSKA, per germline (reference sequence). A TCRbeta library incorporating unique molecular identifiers was prepared. MiXCR, run by TCRdb on the PCR reads, gives a single entry per CDR3 protein. The table shows about a million distinct CDR3 sequences, with 25% to 30% occurring only once. A few counts support this clonotype. Its antigen is still unknown. Notes on the study in general: Surviving recipient T cells and thymic progenitors underlay high day-60 TCRbeta diversity in some patients. Most T-cell counts and diversity one year after the transplant came from T cells that were newly produced. Alpha-beta T cells about two months after transplant reportedly derived from several hundred expanded graft clones.

This material consisted of PBMCs, mostly from graft donor cells, taken 360 days after TCRalphabeta/CD19-depleted stem cell transplant. The gene calls are TRBV20-1 and TRBJ1-3, with D possibly matching TRBD1 (6 bases). This sequence was found in a boy younger than two who had a stem cell transplant for SCID, so the T cells may come from the graft donor. CDR3 protein: CSARDLQGERNTIYF. As DNA, the CDR3 is TGCAGTGCTAGAGATTTACAGGGCGAACGGAACACCATATATTTT.